The entry below gives a single TCR beta chain sequence along with its context. Original processing notes: By means of reference gene primer amplification, nucleated cell counts were estimated. The repertoire was sequenced with immunoSEQ multiplex PCR; TCRdb's copy has only in-frame clones and lacks some. The D gene and trimming were derived from the DNA, and the V and J assignments and clone size from that table. The sample holds some 170,000 clones, around 81% seen once. The data derive from a study of blood T cell repertoires in COVID-19. Trimming cost V 9 bases and J 3 bases, with 16 bases left between them. Germline loops: CDR1 SGDLS, CDR2 YYNGEE. This CDR3 region has 13 residues.

V and J are TRBV9 and TRBJ2-7, with D possibly TRBD1 on 6 matching bases. The source of this sequence is a woman between 35 and 50 years old with COVID-19, enrolled during active disease. The source material was peripheral blood. The CDR3 here is CANLGDTLYEQYF. Here the CDR3 DNA reads TGTGCCAATCTTGGGGACACCCTCTACGAGCAGTACTTC. Combining the CDR3 with reference TRBV9 and TRBJ2-7 gives the whole variable domain DSGVTQTPKHLITATGQRVTLRCSPRSGDLSVYWYQQSLDQGLQFLIQYYNGEERAKGNILERFSAQQFPDLHSELNLSSLELGDSALYFCANLGDTLYEQYFGPGTRLTVT.